Listed below are T cell receptor beta chains from one sample, sequenced in a study of T cells in Graves' hyperthyroidism and ophthalmopathy. One entry per CDR3 protein results from TCRdb running MiXCR on the multiplex PCR reads. The sample lists about 400,000 distinct CDR3 sequences; roughly 13% were seen once. The sample consisted of blood. These receptor sequences come from a woman between 18 and 30 years old with Graves' hyperthyroidism. The CDR3 runs from the conserved cysteine through the conserved F or W. Each record gives: clone size, V gene, D gene, J gene, CDR3 DNA, CDR3 protein. A D gene is named only where the DNA matches it firmly. Clone size is given for some rows only: seen once, a few or many times, or a class if the clone is expanded.

>few|TRBV11-2|TRBD1|TRBJ2-2
TGTGCCAGCAGCTTTAGGCGGGGACAGGGAAGGACCGGGGAGCTGTTTTTT
CASSFRRGQGRTGELFF
>few|TRBV6-2/TRBV6-3|.|TRBJ1-1
TGTGCCAGCAGCTTCCCGCGTTACACTGAAGCTTTCTTT
CASSFPRYTEAFF
>many|TRBV20-1|TRBD2|TRBJ2-5
TGCAGTGCTGGGTGGGTAGCGGGGCAAGAGACCCAGTACTTC
CSAGWVAGQETQYF
>many|TRBV5-1|TRBD1|TRBJ1-1
TGCGCCAGCAGCCTATGGGACAGGGACACTGAAGCTTTCTTT
CASSLWDRDTEAFF
>few|TRBV20-1|.|TRBJ2-5
TGCAGTGCTAGAGATGGGGGGGGCCGAGAGACCCAGTACTTC
CSARDGGGRETQYF
>many|TRBV2|TRBD2|TRBJ2-3
TGTGCCAGCAGGTTGGATAGCGGGAACGCAGATACGCAGTATTTT
CASRLDSGNADTQYF
>.|TRBV20-1|TRBD2|TRBJ2-7
TGCAGTGCTAGAGGACTAGCGGGATATGACGAGCAGTACTTC
CSARGLAGYDEQYF
>.|TRBV7-3|TRBD2|TRBJ2-1
TGTGCCAGCAGCTTAGTCCGGGAGGGCGGGCAGTTCTTC
CASSLVREGGQFF
>many|TRBV9|TRBD1|TRBJ1-2
TGTGCCAGCAGCGTAGCTCCGGGACAGGGTGTGGGTGGCTACACCTTC
CASSVAPGQGVGGYTF
>.|TRBV18|.|TRBJ1-2
TGTGCCAGCGCTTTGACGGAGACTTATGGCTACACCTTC
CASALTETYGYTF
>many|TRBV2|.|TRBJ2-1
TGTGCCAGCAGGGGGGGAAGGTCCTACAATGAGCAGTTCTTC
CASRGGRSYNEQFF